This T cell receptor (beta chain) was observed in a study of shared clonotypes between healthy human individuals (dated by TCRdb to the early 2020s). Some background on the complete study: The cohort included three men and a couple of women between 18 and 49 years of age. To increase sequencing depth and limit assay-specific biases, TCR repertoire library preparation and sequencing were carried out by different laboratories using diverse techniques. Blood TCR repertoires of a handful of healthy adults were deeply sequenced to estimate repertoire size and the extent of clonotype sharing between individuals. Between about 0.94 and 8.9 billion PBMCs per donor were obtained by leukapheresis. Per donor, three plates each were used for CD4 naive and CD4 memory, two for CD8 naive, and one for CD8 memory. Here is what the overall study found, with its caveats: Pairwise subsampling indicated that sequencing depth was expected to affect the degree of clonotype sharing among donors. Sampling was restricted to blood, and TCR repertoires in tissue are likely to differ from TCR repertoires in blood. Because the study included only a small number of donors, the genetic and exposure-history diversity represented was limited. Incomplete sequencing was indicated by rarefaction of sorted-subset datasets, despite the large sequencing depth. Sharing across several donors was observed for roughly 5% of naive CD4, less than 4% of naive CD8, about 2.5% of memory CD4, and roughly 0.43% of memory CD8 clonotypes. Naive subsets generally had larger estimated clonotype richness than memory subsets did. Compared with non-shared clonotypes, the clonotypes found in all four sorted-subset donors had higher generation probabilities.

A remark on this clone: What this receptor recognizes is not known. Base qualities are not provided; no much larger clone lies one nucleotide away.

CDR1 and CDR2 are drawn from the germline V gene: SGHRS, YFSETQ. Taken from cysteine to phenylalanine, the CDR3 has 14 residues. The CDR3 DNA has 42 bases and is translated from base 1. V is reduced by 5 bases and J by 1 base, leaving a spacing of 12 bases between them. Using the deep immunoSEQ assay, multiplex PCR amplified TCR CDR3 regions from genomic DNA. Genomic DNA extracted from each cell subset was distributed evenly over all wells of several immunoSEQ 96-well plates, and each plate served as one replicate. For sorted subsets, roughly 190 ng of genomic DNA, equivalent to 25,000 to 35,000 T cell genomes, went into each replicate PCR. Purified libraries were measured with a Qubit 3.0 fluorometer, size-checked on a Bioanalyzer 2100, and measured again with the KAPA Library Quantification kit. Every immunoSEQ 96-well plate was sequenced on a separate single-read 150-cycle Illumina NextSeq 550 flow cell. For the original study's pipeline: The immunoSEQ output contained only junctional sequences without quality scores, so filtering could not match that applied to full-length reads. To assign V/J genes and CDR3, sequences were annotated against IMGT germline references using PyIR, a Python wrapper for IgBLAST v1.9. Any read was removed if the V/J assignment was weak (E-value above 1e-6), the CDR3 was missing, or the read contained stop codons, out-of-frame junctions, or ambiguous translated residues. V3J clonotypes were defined as sequences sharing an identical inferred V gene, J gene, and CDR3 amino acid sequence. To compute the percentage overlap between repertoires, the number of shared unique clonotypes was divided by the size of the smaller repertoire. RTK rarefaction, the Chao1 estimator, and Recon v2.1 estimates of unobserved clonotypes were used to assess repertoire richness. Generation probabilities for all TCRbeta clonotypes obtained by the gDNA method from four donors were computed using OLGA. TCRdb holds this immuneACCESS table with in-frame rearrangements only. Some clones are missing; in checked studies, unresolved V genes explain under half, and the rest has no known cause. V and J calls and clone size follow that table, whereas D and trimming were derived from the DNA. The sample profile shows over a million clones; approximately 98.5% of them were found once. The top ten clonotypes cover roughly 0.36% of the sample.

Donors were healthy HIV-negative adults with no recently reported acute infections or vaccinations. All donors were Caucasian adults living in Nashville, Tennessee, USA. Magnetic negative selection was used to enrich CD4+ T cells, after which naive cells were positively selected on CD45RA and the negative fraction became the memory subset. After blood collection by leukapheresis, PBMCs were isolated using Ficoll-Histopaque density gradient centrifugation and then cryopreserved in the vapor phase of liquid nitrogen. Analytical flow cytometry was used to check the purity and quantity of every magnetically sorted T cell population. Genomic DNA was isolated from each sorted fraction and quantified by UV absorbance on a Nanodrop 2000c.

Specimen: naive CD4+ T cells sorted from blood. The sample's cell subset or site, from its label and the paper: CD45RA+ positively selected. This sequence was found in a man younger than 45 in good health. The chain couples TRBV5-1 to TRBJ1-1, with the D gene not confidently named. The DNA is TGCGCCAGCAGACTGCAGGACTCGAACACTGAAGCTTTCTTT. This is translated as CASRLQDSNTEAFF.